The next 25 T cell receptor beta chains were all read from a single sample in a study of blood T cells in healthy people across ages. PCR was performed a second time for roughly 7 to 11 cycles using a sample-barcoded 5' primer and a J-beta primer mix. TCRdb processed the 5' RACE reads anew with MiXCR; each CDR3 protein has one entry. The table has approximately 730,000 distinct CDR3 sequences, 40% to 45% seen once. Sequencing input: blood. The source is a woman aged 55-75 years in good health.

This chain links TRBV20-1 with TRBJ1-6, with D unresolved. The V gene's germline CDR1 is DFQATT and CDR2 SNEGSKA (reference sequence). Trimming removed 6 bases at V and 7 bases at J, with 13 bases between. This CDR3 is built from 13 residues. DNA for the CDR3: TGCAGTGCGAAGGTCTCTCCCAATTCACCCCTCCACTTT. Amino acids: CSAKVSPNSPLHF.

J is TRBJ2-5 and V is TRBV20-1, with 13 bases fitting TRBD2. Trimming removed 0 bases from V and 1 base from J; junction bases left unmatched: 5. Germline assignment: CDR1 DFQATT and CDR2 SNEGSKA (reference sequence). The CDR3 totals 17 residues. Here the CDR3 reads CSARDTGLAGFQETQYF. For the CDR3, the DNA is TGCAGTGCTAGAGATACGGGACTAGCGGGATTCCAAGAGACCCAGTACTTC.

This clonotype was seen ten or more times. The rearrangement links TRBV3-1 to TRBJ2-7, with TRBD1 as a possible D gene (6 bases). From germline, CDR1 is LGHDT and CDR2 YNNKEL (reference sequence). This CDR3 spans 14 amino acids. Between the trimmed V and J ends, which lost 4 bases and 4 bases, there was a span of 14 bases. This CDR3 is CASSPRGRGYEQYF. The CDR3 nucleotides read TGTGCCAGCAGCCCCCGTGGCAGGGGATACGAGCAGTACTTC.

This chain joins TRBV30 and TRBJ2-3; D is undetermined. The CDR3 has 11 amino acids. V gave up 0 bases and J gave up 4 bases, with 2 bases separating them. CDR1 and CDR2 from the germline V gene are GTSNPN and SVGIG (reference sequence). The chain's CDR3 is CAWSVPDTQYF. CDR3 nucleotide sequence: TGTGCCTGGAGTGTACCAGATACGCAGTATTTT.

This clonotype was detected only a few times. This chain connects TRBV7-3 to TRBJ2-7; the match to TRBD1 covers 9 bases. V shed 5 bases and J 3 bases; nucleotides not matched to a gene: 11. CDR1 SGHTA and CDR2 FQGTGA come from the germline V gene. The CDR3 loop spans 16 amino acids. The CDR3 DNA follows: TGTGCCAGCAGCCGCTCGGGACAGGGAGCCCACTACGAGCAGTACTTC. The encoded protein is CASSRSGQGAHYEQYF.

This clonotype was seen more than once but under ten times. This chain uses TRBV10-3 with TRBJ1-2; no reliable D call. This CDR3 contains 14 residues. Trimming cost V 3 bases and J 2 bases, with 10 bases left between them. Germline V gene lookup returns CDR1 ENHRY and CDR2 SYGVKD. Written as DNA, the CDR3 is TGTGCCATCAGTGATAATCCAGGAAACTATGGCTACACCTTC. Encoded protein: CAISDNPGNYGYTF.

The J gene is TRBJ2-5, the V gene TRBV20-1; 8 bases map to TRBD1. Unmatched junction bases numbered 16, after V lost 0 bases and J lost 4 bases. CDR1 and CDR2 from the germline V gene are DFQATT and SNEGSKA (reference sequence). The CDR3 runs to 18 residues. In nucleotides, the CDR3 is TGCAGTGCTAGAGATTGGCAGGACAGGGTCGACGGGGGAGAGACCCAGTACTTC. It specifies CSARDWQDRVDGGETQYF.

The chain joins TRBV7-2 to TRBJ1-1, with TRBD1 matching 11 bases. The CDR3 length is 15 residues. Germline V lookup: CDR1 SGHTA, CDR2 FQGNSA. The V gene end was trimmed by 0 bases and the J gene end by 5 bases; junction bases not matched to a gene: 2. The CDR3 nucleotides are TGTGCCAGCAGCTTAGCAGGACAGGGGGCAACTGAAGCTTTCTTT. Translation gives CASSLAGQGATEAFF.

V is TRBV7-6 and J is TRBJ1-2, with TRBD1 matching over 10 bases. J was trimmed by 6 bases and V by 1 base; bases with no gene match: 5. The CDR3 totals 15 residues. CDR1 is SGHVS and CDR2 is FNYEAQ in the germline V gene. The DNA of the CDR3 is TGTGCCAGCAGCTTAGTTCCAGGACAGGGGGATGGCTACACCTTC. This translates into CASSLVPGQGDGYTF.

J is TRBJ1-4 and V is TRBV20-1, with 7 nucleotides matching TRBD1. V lost 3 bases to trimming and J lost 7 bases; unmatched junction nucleotides: 14. This CDR3 contains 16 residues. CDR1 and CDR2 (germline): DFQATT, SNEGSKA (reference sequence). The CDR3 here is CSARGAGRGLSEKLFF. CDR3 DNA sequence: TGCAGTGCTAGGGGGGCGGGGAGGGGGCTCTCTGAAAAACTGTTTTTT.

The chain joins TRBV3-1 to TRBJ2-5; D gene uncertain. V dropped 5 bases and J dropped 11 bases, with 15 bases sitting between them. This CDR3 comprises 12 residues. Germline-derived CDR1 and CDR2 are LGHDT and YNNKEL (reference sequence). CDR3 region: CASSILENEQYF. The CDR3, as DNA: TGTGCCAGCAGCATTTTAGAGAATGAGCAGTACTTC.

V gene TRBV29-1 combines with J gene TRBJ1-1; D might be TRBD1 (5 bases). The V and J ends lost 5 bases and 2 bases respectively, with 12 bases between them. The germline V gene has CDR1 SQVTM and CDR2 ANQGSEA. This CDR3 comprises 13 residues. The CDR3 DNA follows: TGCAGCGTTTCGGGAGGGGCAAACACTGAAGCTTTCTTT. It yields the protein CSVSGGANTEAFF.

In regard to this clonotype: Mismatch with germline at one junction end may stem from a read error. The rearrangement uses TRBV20-1 and TRBJ2-2; no clear D. Germline V gene data show CDR1 as DFQATT and CDR2 as SNEGSKA (reference sequence). This CDR3 is 14 amino acids long. Here the CDR3 DNA reads TGCAATGCTACTGACCGCCGGAACACCGGGGAGCTGTTTTTT. Its translation is CNATDRRNTGELFF.

A few counts support this clonotype. The chain combines TRBV7-2 with TRBJ2-3, with D hard to call. Trimming removed 1 base at V and 6 bases at J, with 14 bases between. The CDR3 covers 15 residues. The V gene's germline CDR1 is SGHTA and CDR2 FQGNSA. The CDR3 DNA sequence: TGTGCCAGCAGCTTAGATGGTCTACGGGCGGATACGCAGTATTTT. This sequence encodes CASSLDGLRADTQYF.

The table lists this clonotype with a few counts. The J gene is TRBJ1-1, the V gene TRBV7-9; D remains unclear. This CDR3 comprises 14 residues. Looked up from germline, CDR1 is SEHNR and CDR2 is FQNEAQ (reference sequence). V shed 5 bases and J shed 1 base, with 11 bases lying between them. The CDR3 region is CASSPAGSNTEAFF. Written as DNA, the CDR3 is TGTGCCAGCAGCCCCGCCGGGTCGAACACTGAAGCTTTCTTT.

The rearrangement uses TRBV6-6 and TRBJ2-7, with D tentatively TRBD1 or TRBD2 (6 bases each). CDR1 MNHNY and CDR2 SVGAGI come from the germline V gene (reference sequence). V dropped 7 bases and J dropped 7 bases, with 23 bases sitting between them. The CDR3 runs to 15 residues. The DNA of the CDR3 is TGTGCCAGCACTCAGGAGAGGGGGGCCCACAATGAGCAGTACTTC. Its translation is CASTQERGAHNEQYF.

This chain links TRBV4-1 with TRBJ2-7; no definite D call. Germline CDR1 reads MGHRA; CDR2 reads YSYEKL. Deletions cut 0 bases from V and 0 bases from J, with 12 bases between. The CDR3 contains 16 residues. The CDR3 DNA reads as TGCGCCAGCAGCCAAGATGGCGCAGTTAGCTCCTACGAGCAGTACTTC. Protein: CASSQDGAVSSYEQYF.

This clonotype was recorded at least ten times. The V call is TRBV6-6, the J call TRBJ2-2; D not resolved. The V gene lost 5 bases and the J gene lost 5 bases, with 9 bases spanning the gap. CDR1 MNHNY and CDR2 SVGAGI come from the germline V gene (reference sequence). This CDR3 region has 13 residues. The CDR3 here is CASSVGGTGELFF. The CDR3 DNA is TGTGCCAGCAGTGTAGGCGGAACCGGGGAGCTGTTTTTT.

This chain uses TRBV7-2 with TRBJ1-1; TRBD1 matches 7 bases. CDR1 and CDR2 (germline): SGHTA, FQGNSA. V was clipped by 2 bases and J by 4 bases; unmatched bases: 4. The CDR3 is 14 amino acids. The CDR3 bases are TGTGCCAGCAGCTTATCGAGGGGGCCCACTGAAGCTTTCTTT. It specifies CASSLSRGPTEAFF.

The chain links TRBV5-1 to TRBJ1-1, with a weak D call TRBD1 (6 bases). Trimming took 0 bases from V and 2 from J, leaving 8 bases between them. This CDR3 comprises 14 residues. The germline V gene encodes CDR1 SGHRS and CDR2 YFSETQ. For the CDR3, the DNA is TGCGCCAGCAGCTTGGAACAGGGCAACACTGAAGCTTTCTTT. Its translation: CASSLEQGNTEAFF.

This clonotype appeared once. The CDR3 protein is CASSLLTSGSEQYF. CDR3 in DNA: TGTGCCAGCAGCTTACTGACTAGCGGGAGCGAGCAGTACTTC. The J gene is TRBJ2-7, the V gene TRBV7-2, with 12 bases identical to TRBD2. The CDR3 is made up of 14 amino acids. Germline CDR1 is SGHTA and CDR2 is FQGNSA. J gave up 6 bases and V 2 bases, and 2 bases lay outside the gene matches.

The chain is built from TRBV7-9 and TRBJ2-7; D may be TRBD2 (6 bases). The end of the DNA fits TRBJ2-5 better, so the J call may be wrong. The CDR3 extends over 15 amino acids. The V gene's germline CDR1 is SEHNR and CDR2 FQNEAQ (reference sequence). CDR3 coding DNA: TGTGCCAGCAGCTTGGGGCGGGATAGATGGGAGACCCAGTACTTC. This sequence encodes CASSLGRDRWETQYF.

The J gene is TRBJ2-3, the V gene TRBV28, with TRBD2 as a possible D gene (5 bases). The CDR3 is 17 residues long. V lost 5 bases, J lost 4 bases, and 22 bases lay in between. Germline V gene lookup returns CDR1 MDHEN and CDR2 SYDVKM. For the CDR3, the DNA is TGTGCCAGCAGTAAGGTTCGGGGATACTCAATCCCAGATACGCAGTATTTT. Translated: CASSKVRGYSIPDTQYF.

This chain uses TRBV20-1 with TRBJ2-5, with D maybe TRBD1 (5 bases). The CDR3 consists of 14 residues. Germline lookup yields CDR1 DFQATT and CDR2 SNEGSKA (reference sequence). V was cut by 2 bases and J by 4 bases, with 14 bases left in between. The CDR3 is CSARSGQGSETQYF. DNA of the CDR3: TGCAGTGCTAGATCCGGACAAGGGTCAGAGACCCAGTACTTC.

This clonotype appeared many times. The chain recombines TRBV4-1 with TRBJ2-1, with 13 positions matching TRBD2. Germline assignment: CDR1 MGHRA and CDR2 YSYEKL. The CDR3 runs to 17 residues. V shed 3 bases, J shed 7 bases, and the junction held 9 bases outside the gene matches. The CDR3 here is CASSHTSGGEGYNEQFF. CDR3 DNA: TGCGCCAGCAGCCACACTAGCGGGGGGGAGGGTTATAATGAGCAGTTCTTC.